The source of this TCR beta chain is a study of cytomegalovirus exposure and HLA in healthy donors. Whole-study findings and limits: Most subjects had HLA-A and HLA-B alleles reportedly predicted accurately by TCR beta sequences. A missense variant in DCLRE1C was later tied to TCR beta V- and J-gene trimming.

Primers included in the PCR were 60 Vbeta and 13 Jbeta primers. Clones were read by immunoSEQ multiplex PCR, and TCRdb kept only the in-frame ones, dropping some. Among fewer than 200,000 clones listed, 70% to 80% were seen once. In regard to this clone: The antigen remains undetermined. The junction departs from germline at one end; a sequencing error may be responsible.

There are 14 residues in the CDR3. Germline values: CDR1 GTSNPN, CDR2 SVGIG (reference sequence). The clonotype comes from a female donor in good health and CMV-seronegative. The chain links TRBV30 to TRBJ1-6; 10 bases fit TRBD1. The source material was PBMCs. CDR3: CAWSATGGNSPLHF. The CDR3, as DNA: TGTGCCTGGAGTGCGACAGGGGGCAATTCACCTCTCCACTTT.